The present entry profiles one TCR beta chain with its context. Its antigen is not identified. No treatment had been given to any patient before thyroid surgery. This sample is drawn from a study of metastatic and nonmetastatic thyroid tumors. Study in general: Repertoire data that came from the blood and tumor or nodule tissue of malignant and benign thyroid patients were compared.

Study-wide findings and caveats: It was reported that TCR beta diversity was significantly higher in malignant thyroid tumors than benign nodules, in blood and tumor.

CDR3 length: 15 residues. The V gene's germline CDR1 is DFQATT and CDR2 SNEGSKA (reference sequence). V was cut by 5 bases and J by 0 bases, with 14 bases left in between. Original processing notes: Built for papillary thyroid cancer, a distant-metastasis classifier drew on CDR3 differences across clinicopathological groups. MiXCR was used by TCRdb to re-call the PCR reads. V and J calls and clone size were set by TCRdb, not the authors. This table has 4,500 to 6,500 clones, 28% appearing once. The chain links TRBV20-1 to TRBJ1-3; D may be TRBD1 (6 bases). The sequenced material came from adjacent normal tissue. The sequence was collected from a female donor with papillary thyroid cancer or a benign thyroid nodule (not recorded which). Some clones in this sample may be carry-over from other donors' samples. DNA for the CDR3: TGCAGTGCTCGGGGACATTCGATCTCTGGAAACACCATATATTTT. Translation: CSARGHSISGNTIYF.